This T cell receptor beta chain comes out of a study of OX40 agonist ivuxolimab in advanced cancers. V dropped 4 bases and J dropped 4 bases, with 14 bases sitting between them. There are 14 residues in the CDR3. CDR1 SQVTM and CDR2 ANQGSEA come from the germline V gene. Repertoires were generated with immunoSEQ multiplex PCR, while TCRdb's copy carries only in-frame clones and drops some. The sample holds tens of thousands of clones, about 88% seen once. The origin of this receptor is an adult with an advanced solid tumor such as melanoma, head and neck, liver or kidney cancer. The sequencing here drew on CD4+ or CD8+ T cells sorted from blood, taken in a trial of the OX40 agonist ivuxolimab. The rearrangement links TRBV29-1 to TRBJ2-1; D perhaps matches TRBD2 (5 bases). The CDR3 nucleotides are TGCAGCGTTGGAGGGAAGAAGACGTACAATGAGCAGTTCTTC. It specifies CSVGGKKTYNEQFF.